The TCR beta chain under discussion was sequenced for a study of CD8+ T cells in alopecia areata. Reverse transcribed after extraction, RNA yielded cDNA as the sequencing template. This table comes from immunoSEQ multiplex PCR, and its TCRdb copy is limited to in-frame clones, with some not included. The sample lists about 130,000 clones, around 49% occurring once. This CDR3 has 11 residues. The V gene's germline CDR1 is SEHNR and CDR2 FQNEAQ (reference sequence). Between the trimmed V and J ends, which lost 5 bases and 6 bases, there was a span of 8 bases. This rearrangement joins TRBV7-9 to TRBJ2-7, with D possibly being TRBD1 (5 bases). The receptor comes from a human donor with alopecia areata. The specimen was CD8+ T cells sorted from blood, collected at week 0. The CDR3 sequence is CASSEGAEQYF. CDR3 DNA sequence: TGTGCCAGCAGCGAAGGGGCCGAGCAGTACTTC. The full variable domain, its missing parts supplied by reference TRBV7-9 and TRBJ2-7, is DTGVSQNPRHKITKRGQNVTFRCDPISEHNRLYWYRQTLGQGPEFLTYFQNEAQLEKSRLLSDRFSAERPKGSFSTLEIQRTEQGDSAMYLCASSEGAEQYFGPGTRLTVT.